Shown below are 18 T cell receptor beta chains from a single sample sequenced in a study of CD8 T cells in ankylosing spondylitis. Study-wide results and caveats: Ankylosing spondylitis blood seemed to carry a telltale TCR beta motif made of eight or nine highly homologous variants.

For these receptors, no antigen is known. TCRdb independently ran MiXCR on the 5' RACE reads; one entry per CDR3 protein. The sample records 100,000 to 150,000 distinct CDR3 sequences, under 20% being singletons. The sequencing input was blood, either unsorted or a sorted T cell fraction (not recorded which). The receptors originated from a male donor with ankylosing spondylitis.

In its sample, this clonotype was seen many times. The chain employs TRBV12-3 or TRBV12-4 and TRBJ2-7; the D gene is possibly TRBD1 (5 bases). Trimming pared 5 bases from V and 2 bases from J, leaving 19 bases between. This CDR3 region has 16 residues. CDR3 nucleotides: TGTGCCAGCAGTCCCCCTGCAGGGCCAAAGGCCTACGAGCAGTACTTC. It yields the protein CASSPPAGPKAYEQYF.

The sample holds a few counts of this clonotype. The CDR3: CASSAWTKGGYTF. The CDR3, as DNA: TGTGCCAGCAGTGCCTGGACAAAAGGGGGCTACACCTTC. The V call is TRBV27, the J call TRBJ1-2; D possibly corresponds to TRBD1 (5 bases). CDR3 length: 13 amino acids. Trimming took off 5 bases at V and 8 bases at J, with 15 bases between the two ends. Germline V gene data show CDR1 as MNHEY and CDR2 as SMNVEV (reference sequence).

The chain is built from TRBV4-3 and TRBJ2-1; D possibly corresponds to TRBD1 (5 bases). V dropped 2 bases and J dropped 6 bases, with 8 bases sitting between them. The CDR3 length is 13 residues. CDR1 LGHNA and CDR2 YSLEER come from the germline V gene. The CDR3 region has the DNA TGCGCCAGCAGCCAAATTAGGGGCAATGAGCAGTTCTTC. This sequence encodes CASSQIRGNEQFF.

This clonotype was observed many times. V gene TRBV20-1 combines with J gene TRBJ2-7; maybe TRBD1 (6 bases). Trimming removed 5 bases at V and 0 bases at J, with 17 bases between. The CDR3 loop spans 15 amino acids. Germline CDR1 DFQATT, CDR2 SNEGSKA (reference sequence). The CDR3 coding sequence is TGCAGTGCTGATCACAGGGATCCCCACTCCTACGAGCAGTACTTC. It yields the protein CSADHRDPHSYEQYF.

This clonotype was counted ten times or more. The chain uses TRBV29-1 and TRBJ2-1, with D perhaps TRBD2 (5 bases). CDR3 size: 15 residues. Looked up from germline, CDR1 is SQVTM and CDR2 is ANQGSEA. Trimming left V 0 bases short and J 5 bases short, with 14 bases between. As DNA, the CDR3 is TGCAGCGTTGAAGATGGGGAACTAGTGAACAATGAGCAGTTCTTC. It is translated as CSVEDGELVNNEQFF.

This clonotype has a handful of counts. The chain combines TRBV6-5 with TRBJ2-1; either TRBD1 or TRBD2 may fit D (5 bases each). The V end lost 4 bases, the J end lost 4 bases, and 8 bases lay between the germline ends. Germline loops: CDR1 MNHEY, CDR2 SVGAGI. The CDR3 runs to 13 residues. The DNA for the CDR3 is TGTGCCAGCAGTTGGGACGCGTACAATGAGCAGTTCTTC. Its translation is CASSWDAYNEQFF.

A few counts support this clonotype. CDR3 protein: CASSAIDRVQYF. Here the CDR3 DNA reads TGTGCCAGCAGTGCCATTGACAGGGTCCAGTACTTC. The genes are TRBV27 and TRBJ2-5, with 7 bases aligning to TRBD1. This CDR3 is 12 amino acids long. Germline values: CDR1 MNHEY, CDR2 SMNVEV (reference sequence). J was trimmed by 10 bases and V by 5 bases; bases with no gene match: 7.

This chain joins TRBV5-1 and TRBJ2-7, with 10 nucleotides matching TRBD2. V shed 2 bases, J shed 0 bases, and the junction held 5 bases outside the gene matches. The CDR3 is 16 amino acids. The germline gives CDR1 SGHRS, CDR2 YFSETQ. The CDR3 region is CASSFPPSGSSYEQYF. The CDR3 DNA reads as TGCGCCAGCAGCTTCCCTCCTAGCGGGAGCTCCTACGAGCAGTACTTC. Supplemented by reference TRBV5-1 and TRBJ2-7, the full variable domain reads KAGVTQTPRYLIKTRGQQVTLSCSPISGHRSVSWYQQTPGQGLQFLFEYFSETQRNKGNFPGRFSGRQFSNSRSEMNVSTLELGDSALYLCASSFPPSGSSYEQYFGPGTRLTVT.

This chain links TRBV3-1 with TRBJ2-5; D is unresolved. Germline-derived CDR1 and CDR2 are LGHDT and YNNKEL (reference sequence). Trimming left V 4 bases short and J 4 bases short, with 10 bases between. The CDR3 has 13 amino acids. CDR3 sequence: CASSPLDGETQYF. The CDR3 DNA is TGTGCCAGCAGCCCGCTGGATGGAGAGACCCAGTACTTC.

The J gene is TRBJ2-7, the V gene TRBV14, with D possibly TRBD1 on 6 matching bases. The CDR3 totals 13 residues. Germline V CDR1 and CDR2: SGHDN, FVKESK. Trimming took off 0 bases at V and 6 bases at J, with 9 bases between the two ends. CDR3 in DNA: TGTGCCAGCAGCCAAGAGTCAGGGGCCGAGCAGTACTTC. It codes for CASSQESGAEQYF.

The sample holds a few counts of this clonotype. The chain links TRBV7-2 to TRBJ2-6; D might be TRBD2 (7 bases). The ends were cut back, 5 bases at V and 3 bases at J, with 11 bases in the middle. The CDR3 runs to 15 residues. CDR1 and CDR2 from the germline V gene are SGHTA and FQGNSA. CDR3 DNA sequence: TGTGCCAGCAGCCTGGGGGGGCATGGGGCCAACGTCCTGACTTTC. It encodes CASSLGGHGANVLTF.

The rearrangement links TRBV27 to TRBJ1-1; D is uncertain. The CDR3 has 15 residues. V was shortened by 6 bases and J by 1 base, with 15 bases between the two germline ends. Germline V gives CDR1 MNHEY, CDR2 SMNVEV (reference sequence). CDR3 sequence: CASSSPGQANTEAFF. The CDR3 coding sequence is TGTGCCAGCAGCTCCCCTGGGCAGGCGAACACTGAAGCTTTCTTT.

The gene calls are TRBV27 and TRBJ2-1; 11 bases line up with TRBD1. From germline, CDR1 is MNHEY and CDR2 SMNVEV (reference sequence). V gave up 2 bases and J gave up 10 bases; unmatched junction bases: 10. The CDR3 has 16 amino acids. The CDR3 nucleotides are TGTGCCAGCAGTTTAGTCCGGGACAGGGGGAATTTGGAGCAGTTCTTC. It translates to CASSLVRDRGNLEQFF.

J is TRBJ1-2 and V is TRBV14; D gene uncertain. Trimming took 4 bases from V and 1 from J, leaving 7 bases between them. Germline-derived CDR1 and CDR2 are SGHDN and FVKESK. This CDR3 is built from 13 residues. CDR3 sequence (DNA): TGTGCCAGCAGCCCCTCGGGTAACTATGGCTACACCTTC. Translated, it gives CASSPSGNYGYTF.

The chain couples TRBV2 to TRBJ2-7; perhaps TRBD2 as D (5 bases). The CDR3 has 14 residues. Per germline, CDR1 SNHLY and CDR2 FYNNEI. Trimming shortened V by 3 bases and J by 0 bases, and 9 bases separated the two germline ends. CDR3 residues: CASSEPGSSYEQYF. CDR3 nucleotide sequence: TGTGCCAGCAGTGAGCCGGGGAGCTCCTACGAGCAGTACTTC.

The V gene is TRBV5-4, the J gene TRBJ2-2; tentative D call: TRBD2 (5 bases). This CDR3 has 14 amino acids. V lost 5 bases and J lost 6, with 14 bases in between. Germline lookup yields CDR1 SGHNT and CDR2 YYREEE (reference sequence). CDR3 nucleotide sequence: TGTGCCAGCAGTTTCGGACTTGGGCCCGGGGAGCTGTTTTTT. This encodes CASSFGLGPGELFF.

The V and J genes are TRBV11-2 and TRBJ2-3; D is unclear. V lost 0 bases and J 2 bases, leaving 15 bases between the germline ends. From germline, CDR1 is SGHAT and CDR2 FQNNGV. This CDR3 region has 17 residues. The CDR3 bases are TGTGCCAGCAGCTTAGAAGGTGCAGGTCCCCCCACAGATACGCAGTATTTT. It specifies CASSLEGAGPPTDTQYF.

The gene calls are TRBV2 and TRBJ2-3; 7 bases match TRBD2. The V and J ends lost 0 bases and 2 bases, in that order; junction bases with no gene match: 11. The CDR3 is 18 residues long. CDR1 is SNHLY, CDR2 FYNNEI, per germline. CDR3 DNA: TGTGCCAGCAGTGAAGCGTTGGCGGGAGACTTTTCCACAGATACGCAGTATTTT. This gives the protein CASSEALAGDFSTDTQYF.